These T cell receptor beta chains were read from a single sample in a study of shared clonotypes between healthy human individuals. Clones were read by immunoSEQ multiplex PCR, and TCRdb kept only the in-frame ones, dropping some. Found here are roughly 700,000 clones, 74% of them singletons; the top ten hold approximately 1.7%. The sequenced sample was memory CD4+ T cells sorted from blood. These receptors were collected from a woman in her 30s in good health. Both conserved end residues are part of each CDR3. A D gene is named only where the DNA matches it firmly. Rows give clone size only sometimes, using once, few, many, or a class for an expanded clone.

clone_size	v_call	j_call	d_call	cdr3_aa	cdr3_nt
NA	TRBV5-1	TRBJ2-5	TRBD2	CASSLLPRASGYQETQYF	TGCGCCAGCAGCCTCCTGCCTCGGGCTAGCGGGTATCAAGAGACCCAGTACTTC
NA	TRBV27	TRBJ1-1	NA	CASAGRHPRTLTPFF	TGTGCCAGCGCAGGGAGGCATCCACGGACACTGACTCCTTTCTTT
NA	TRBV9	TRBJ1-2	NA	CASSVPTEPYGYTF	TGTGCCAGCAGCGTACCGACAGAACCCTATGGCTACACCTTC
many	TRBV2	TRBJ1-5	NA	CASEDGGGNNQPQHF	TGTGCCAGCGAAGACGGAGGGGGTAACAATCAGCCCCAGCATTTT
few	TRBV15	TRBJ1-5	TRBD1	CATSRGDRGVQPQHF	TGTGCCACCAGCAGAGGGGACAGGGGGGTTCAGCCCCAGCATTTT
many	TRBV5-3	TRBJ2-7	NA	CARSRREGAYEQYF	TGTGCCAGAAGCCGGAGAGAGGGGGCCTACGAGCAGTACTTC
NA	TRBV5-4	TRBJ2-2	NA	CASSQERQQNTGELFF	TGTGCCAGCAGCCAAGAGCGGCAACAGAACACCGGGGAGCTGTTTTTT
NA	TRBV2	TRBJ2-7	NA	CASMEENTGEQYF	TGTGCCAGCATGGAGGAAAACACGGGGGAGCAGTACTTC
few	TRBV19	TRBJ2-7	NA	CASSISGSVYEQYF	TGTGCCAGTAGTATATCCGGGAGTGTCTACGAGCAGTACTTC
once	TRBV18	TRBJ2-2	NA	CASSPLQDTGELFF	TGTGCCAGCTCACCGCTGCAGGACACCGGGGAGCTGTTTTTT
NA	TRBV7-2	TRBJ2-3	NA	CASSPLKTRTDTQYF	TGTGCCAGCAGCCCTCTGAAGACCAGGACAGATACGCAGTATTTT
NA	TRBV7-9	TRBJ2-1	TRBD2	CASSLSSGIDEQFF	TGTGCCAGCAGCTTGTCTAGCGGGATAGATGAGCAGTTCTTC
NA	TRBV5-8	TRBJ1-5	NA	CASSFRVRRQGNQPQHF	TGTGCCAGCAGCTTTCGGGTTCGGCGTCAGGGGAATCAGCCCCAGCATTTT
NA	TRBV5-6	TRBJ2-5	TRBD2	CASSFLAGEEQYF	TGTGCCAGCAGCTTCCTAGCGGGAGAGGAGCAGTACTTC
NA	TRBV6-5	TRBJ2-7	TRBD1	CASSRGTGSHEQYF	TGTGCCAGCAGCCGCGGGACAGGGAGCCACGAGCAGTACTTC
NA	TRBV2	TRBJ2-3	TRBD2	CASSALAGPDTQYF	TGTGCCAGCAGTGCACTAGCGGGACCAGATACGCAGTATTTT
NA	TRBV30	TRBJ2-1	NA	CAWRGRERYNEQFF	TGTGCCTGGAGAGGACGGGAGAGGTACAATGAGCAGTTCTTC
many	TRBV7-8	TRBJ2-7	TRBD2	CASSRRLAGAAEQYF	TGTGCCAGCAGCCGACGACTAGCGGGAGCAGCCGAGCAGTACTTC
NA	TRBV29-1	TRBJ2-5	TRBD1	CSVSDRGQIGETQYF	TGCAGCGTTTCGGACAGGGGGCAAATTGGTGAGACCCAGTACTTC
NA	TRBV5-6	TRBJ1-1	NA	CASSWGQGVTEAFF	TGTGCCAGCAGCTGGGGGCAGGGAGTCACTGAAGCTTTCTTT
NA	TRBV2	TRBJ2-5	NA	CASSEYGTQYF	TGTGCCAGCAGTGAATATGGGACCCAGTACTTC
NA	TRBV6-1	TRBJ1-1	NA	CASNKASVAEAFF	TGTGCCAGCAATAAGGCTTCGGTGGCTGAAGCTTTCTTT
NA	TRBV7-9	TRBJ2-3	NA	CASSVDPGQQYF	TGTGCCAGCAGCGTGGATCCAGGGCAACAGTATTTT
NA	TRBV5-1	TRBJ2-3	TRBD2	CASSLSLAGADTQYF	TGCGCCAGCAGCTTGAGTCTAGCGGGAGCGGATACGCAGTATTTT
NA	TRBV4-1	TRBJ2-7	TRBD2	CASSRPGGGMVQYF	TGCGCCAGCAGCCGACCCGGGGGGGGGATGGTGCAGTACTTC
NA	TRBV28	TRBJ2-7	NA	CASSSQGGPSYEQYF	TGTGCCAGCAGTTCACAGGGAGGCCCATCCTACGAGCAGTACTTC
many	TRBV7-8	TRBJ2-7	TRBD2	CASGLAGSEQYF	TGTGCCAGCGGACTAGCGGGAAGCGAGCAGTACTTC
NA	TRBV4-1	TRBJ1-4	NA	CASSQEGGLVGRLSEKLFF	TGCGCCAGCAGCCAAGAAGGGGGTTTGGTGGGGCGGCTTAGTGAAAAACTGTTTTTT
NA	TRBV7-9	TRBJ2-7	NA	CASSLELAHEQYF	TGTGCCAGCAGCTTAGAACTAGCCCACGAGCAGTACTTC
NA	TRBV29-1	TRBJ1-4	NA	CSVVPGRKLFF	TGCAGCGTTGTGCCAGGGAGGAAACTGTTTTTT
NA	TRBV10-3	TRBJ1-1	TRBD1	CAISVGLTGVGRTEAFF	TGTGCCATCAGTGTGGGTTTGACAGGGGTGGGGCGCACTGAAGCTTTCTTT
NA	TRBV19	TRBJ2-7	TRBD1	CASIRGTGLTYEQYF	TGTGCCAGTATTCGGGGGACAGGGCTCACCTACGAGCAGTACTTC
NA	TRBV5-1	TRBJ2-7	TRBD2	CASSPGLAGSFYEQYF	TGCGCCAGCAGCCCGGGACTAGCGGGAAGCTTCTACGAGCAGTACTTC
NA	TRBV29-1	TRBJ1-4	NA	CSVVGVGEKLFF	TGCAGCGTTGTGGGAGTGGGTGAAAAACTGTTTTTT
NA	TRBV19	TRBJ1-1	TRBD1	CASSGQVKEAFF	TGTGCCAGTAGTGGACAGGTAAAAGAAGCTTTCTTT
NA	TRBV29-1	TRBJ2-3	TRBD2	CSVEDPSRTGGRTDTQYF	TGCAGCGTTGAAGATCCCAGTCGAACGGGAGGGAGGACAGATACGCAGTATTTT
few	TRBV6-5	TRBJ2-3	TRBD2	CATQGLAGGTDTQYF	TGTGCCACTCAGGGGCTAGCGGGCGGCACAGATACGCAGTATTTT
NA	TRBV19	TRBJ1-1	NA	CASSIVRGREAFF	TGTGCCAGTAGTATAGTCAGGGGACGGGAAGCTTTCTTT
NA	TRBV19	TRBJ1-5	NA	CASTDTRVGNQPQHF	TGTGCCAGTACCGACACGCGTGTAGGAAATCAGCCCCAGCATTTT
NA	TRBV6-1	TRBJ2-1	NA	CASSGWGAIGGQQFF	TGTGCCAGCAGTGGCTGGGGGGCGATCGGGGGACAGCAGTTCTTC
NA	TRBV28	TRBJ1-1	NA	CASSRTTEGLPNTEAFF	TGTGCCAGCAGTCGAACGACAGAGGGGTTACCGAACACTGAAGCTTTCTTT
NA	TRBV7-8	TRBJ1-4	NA	CASSLGPNEKLFF	TGTGCCAGCAGCTTAGGCCCCAATGAAAAACTGTTTTTT
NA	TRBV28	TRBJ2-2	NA	CASSNARGNTGELFF	TGTGCCAGCAGTAACGCCAGGGGTAACACCGGGGAGCTGTTTTTT
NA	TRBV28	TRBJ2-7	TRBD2	CASSLRGGRARGVRNEQYF	TGTGCCAGCAGTTTAAGGGGCGGGAGGGCCCGCGGGGTAAGAAACGAGCAGTACTTC
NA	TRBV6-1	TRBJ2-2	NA	CASSGPSGGGTGELFF	TGTGCCAGCAGTGGTCCTAGCGGAGGGGGCACCGGGGAGCTGTTTTTT
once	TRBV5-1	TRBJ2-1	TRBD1	CASSLEGQIYNEQFF	TGCGCCAGCAGCCTAGAGGGACAGATCTACAATGAGCAGTTCTTC
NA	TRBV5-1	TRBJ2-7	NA	CASSLGDSLSIPYEQYF	TGCGCCAGCAGCTTGGGGGATTCCCTTTCGATTCCCTACGAGCAGTACTTC
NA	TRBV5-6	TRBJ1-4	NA	CASTSWGREKLFF	TGTGCCAGCACCTCCTGGGGTCGGGAAAAACTGTTTTTT
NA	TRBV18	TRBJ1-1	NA	CASSRGGTLLGTEAFF	TGTGCCAGCTCACGAGGGGGAACTCTGTTGGGCACTGAAGCTTTCTTT